This T cell receptor beta chain is drawn from a study of blood T cell repertoires in COVID-19. Germline CDR1 and CDR2: KGHSH and LQKENI. V gave up 4 bases and J gave up 5 bases, with 11 bases separating them. The CDR3 has 13 amino acids. One Seattle source followed patients from active infection through their disease course. In the source study's methods: Amplification from reference gene primers served as the basis for estimated nucleated cell counts. Data came from immunoSEQ multiplex PCR; TCRdb stores just in-frame clones and leaves some out. V and J calls and clone size come straight from that table; D and trimming were deduced from the DNA. The sample has 150,000 to 250,000 clones, around 94% seen once.

The TCR sequence derives from a man aged 25 to 40 with COVID-19, enrolled during active disease. The rearrangement uses TRBV18 and TRBJ1-2; possible D gene TRBD1, 6 bases. Sample: peripheral blood. The CDR3 sequence: CASSRRGDYGYTF. The CDR3 coding sequence is TGTGCCAGCTCACGCAGGGGTGATTATGGCTACACCTTC.